This passage covers 30 T cell receptor beta chains from one sample sequenced in a study of radiotherapy plus CTLA-4 blockade in lung cancer. Using immunoSEQ multiplex PCR, the repertoire was profiled, and TCRdb retains in-frame clones only, with some absent. The repertoire holds some 110,000 clones, with 81% as singletons. Sequencing was performed on peripheral blood, taken from a patient treated with radiotherapy plus ipilimumab. The source of these receptors is a human donor with non-small cell lung cancer that progressed on radiotherapy plus ipilimumab. Some clones in this sample may be carry-over from other donors' samples.

The gene calls are TRBV19 and TRBJ1-1; perhaps TRBD1 as D (6 bases). V lost 6 bases to trimming and J lost 0 bases, with 14 bases between them. The germline gives CDR1 LNHDA, CDR2 SQIVND (reference sequence). The CDR3 loop spans 15 amino acids. The CDR3 spells CASRDPGHLNTEAFF. The DNA for the CDR3 is TGTGCCAGTAGAGACCCGGGACATTTGAACACTGAAGCTTTCTTT.

This clone was seen a handful of times. The chain couples TRBV7-8 to TRBJ1-4, with 9 nucleotides matching TRBD1. The CDR3 length is 20 residues. Per the germline V gene, CDR1 is SGHVS and CDR2 is FQNEAQ. Trimming at V came to 3 bases and at J to 5 bases, leaving 19 bases not matched to a gene. DNA for the CDR3: TGTGCCAGCAGCTTGGACAGGGGCTCGCTTAACGGAAATTCGAATGAAAAACTGTTTTTT. Translating it yields CASSLDRGSLNGNSNEKLFF.

This clone appeared a single time. The chain combines TRBV5-4 with TRBJ1-2, with D maybe TRBD1 (6 bases). The CDR3 has 13 amino acids. V lost 2 bases and J 2 bases, leaving 7 bases between the germline ends. Germline lookup yields CDR1 SGHNT and CDR2 YYREEE (reference sequence). The CDR3 loop is CASSFRGNYGYTF. The CDR3 DNA sequence: TGTGCCAGCAGCTTCAGGGGAAACTATGGCTACACCTTC.

V gene TRBV7-3 combines with J gene TRBJ2-3; TRBD2 is a possible D gene (7 bases). This CDR3 spans 15 amino acids. CDR1 is SGHTA and CDR2 is FQGTGA in the germline V gene. V gave up 1 base and J gave up 6 bases, with 14 bases separating them. The CDR3 protein is CASSLMGGRKDTQYF. CDR3 bases: TGTGCCAGCAGCTTAATGGGGGGGCGAAAGGATACGCAGTATTTT.

This chain links TRBV4-3 with TRBJ2-7; maybe TRBD2 (7 bases). Trimming left V 0 bases short and J 4 bases short, with 16 bases between. The V gene's germline CDR1 is LGHNA and CDR2 YSLEER. The CDR3 is 16 residues long. CDR3 sequence reads: CASSQETGGGLYEQYF. The CDR3 DNA sequence: TGCGCCAGCAGCCAAGAGACCGGCGGGGGCCTTTACGAGCAGTACTTC.

This chain connects TRBV5-1 to TRBJ1-4; 9 bases align to TRBD1. Germline CDR1 is SGHRS and CDR2 is YFSETQ. The J segment lost 8 bases and the V segment lost 4 bases, leaving 6 bases of the junction unmatched. This CDR3 spans 14 amino acids. The CDR3 here is CASSAGQGFEKLFF. The CDR3 DNA reads as TGCGCCAGCAGCGCGGGACAGGGTTTCGAAAAACTGTTTTTT.

The CDR3 loop reads CASSQIQGAGYGYTF. The CDR3 DNA is TGCGCCAGCAGCCAAATACAGGGGGCGGGCTATGGCTACACCTTC. The V gene is TRBV4-3, the J gene TRBJ1-2; 9 nucleotides align to TRBD1. The CDR3 totals 15 residues. The V gene's germline CDR1 is LGHNA and CDR2 YSLEER. V shed 2 bases, J shed 4 bases, and the junction held 5 bases outside the gene matches.

This clone has just a few counts. The chain has TRBV5-1 and TRBJ2-5, with 9 bases matching TRBD1. CDR1 is SGHRS, CDR2 YFSETQ, per germline. V lost 0 bases and J lost 5; bases outside the gene matches: 5. This CDR3 spans 15 amino acids. CDR3 amino acids: CASSLEDRGGETQYF. The CDR3 DNA is TGCGCCAGCAGCTTGGAAGACAGGGGGGGGGAGACCCAGTACTTC.

The chain joins TRBV5-5 to TRBJ1-2; a possible D gene is TRBD1 (5 bases). Germline-derived CDR1 and CDR2 are SGHKS and YYEKEE (reference sequence). CDR3 size: 15 residues. V gave up 1 base and J gave up 4 bases, with 14 bases separating them. CDR3 loop: CASSLRTGVTYGYTF. CDR3 DNA sequence: TGTGCCAGCAGCTTGCGAACGGGGGTTACCTATGGCTACACCTTC.

J is TRBJ2-5 and V is TRBV6-6; perhaps TRBD2 as D (6 bases). The end of the DNA aligns better with TRBJ2-7, so the J call may be wrong. This CDR3 is built from 15 residues. Germline CDR1 reads MNHNY; CDR2 reads SVGAGI (reference sequence). Written as DNA, the CDR3 is TGTGCCAGCAGTCACTTTGGAGGGGACCGCTACGAGCAGTACTTC. Encoded protein: CASSHFGGDRYEQYF.

V and J are TRBV11-2 and TRBJ1-2; D is possibly TRBD1 (6 bases). The CDR3 totals 13 residues. V was pared by 1 base and J by 8 bases, with 11 bases between. Germline assignment: CDR1 SGHAT and CDR2 FQNNGV. This CDR3 reads CASSLGDIWGYTF. In DNA form, the CDR3 reads TGTGCCAGCAGCTTAGGGGACATTTGGGGCTACACCTTC.

This clone was observed a few times. The V call is TRBV18, the J call TRBJ1-3, with 7 bases matching TRBD1. V was clipped by 5 bases and J by 4 bases; unmatched bases: 5. Germline loops: CDR1 KGHSH, CDR2 LQKENI. The CDR3 has 14 residues. The CDR3 is CASSATGVGNTIYF. The DNA for the CDR3 is TGTGCCAGCTCAGCCACAGGGGTCGGAAACACCATATATTTT. Drawing the rest from reference TRBV18 and TRBJ1-3, the complete variable domain is NAGVMQNPRHLVRRRGQEARLRCSPMKGHSHVYWYRQLPEEGLKFMVYLQKENIIDESGMPKERFSAEFPKEGPSILRIQQVVRGDSAAYFCASSATGVGNTIYFGEGSWLTVV.

The chain employs TRBV7-2 and TRBJ2-2, with 7 bases fitting TRBD1. CDR1 and CDR2 (germline): SGHTA, FQGNSA. The CDR3 runs to 16 residues. The V and J ends lost 2 bases and 6 bases, in that order; junction bases with no gene match: 9. CDR3 DNA sequence: TGTGCCAGCAGCTTAAACGGGTGGGGGACAGCCGGGGAGCTGTTTTTT. It translates to CASSLNGWGTAGELFF.

This clone was picked up a small number of times. V is TRBV4-3 and J is TRBJ2-2; 7 bases map to TRBD2. Germline V lookup: CDR1 LGHNA, CDR2 YSLEER. V was pared by 4 bases and J by 4 bases, with 9 bases of the junction left unmatched. There are 16 residues in the CDR3. The CDR3 sequence is CASSLSSGASTGELFF. The CDR3 region has the DNA TGCGCCAGCAGCCTGTCGAGCGGGGCGAGCACCGGGGAGCTGTTTTTT.

The chain joins TRBV7-3 to TRBJ2-3, with D unclear. CDR3 size: 17 residues. Germline V gene data show CDR1 as SGHTA and CDR2 as FQGTGA. V lost 7 bases and J lost 0, with 20 bases in between. CDR3 coding DNA: TGTGCCAGCACCATAGGCCCCATGCCGCCTAGCACAGATACGCAGTATTTT. Translating it yields CASTIGPMPPSTDTQYF.

This clone was observed once. This chain uses TRBV27 with TRBJ2-1; D not resolved. CDR3 length: 13 amino acids. Trimming removed 6 bases from V and 0 bases from J, with 6 bases in between. Germline V lookup: CDR1 MNHEY, CDR2 SMNVEV (reference sequence). The CDR3 protein is CASRGSSYNEQFF. The DNA of the CDR3 is TGTGCCAGCAGGGGAAGCTCCTACAATGAGCAGTTCTTC.

The chain recombines TRBV16 with TRBJ1-5; D not resolved. The ends were cut back, 0 bases at V and 6 bases at J, with 12 bases in the middle. The CDR3 is 15 residues long. Germline V gene lookup returns CDR1 KGHSY and CDR2 FQNENV. CDR3 sequence (DNA): TGTGCCAGCAGCCAATCAGGGCCGGGAGGTCAGCCCCAGCATTTT. This encodes CASSQSGPGGQPQHF.

The V call is TRBV5-1, the J call TRBJ2-1, with 8 bases lining up with TRBD1. Germline lookup yields CDR1 SGHRS and CDR2 YFSETQ. J was trimmed by 5 bases and V by 2 bases; bases with no gene match: 6. The CDR3 runs 15 residues. The CDR3: CASSFGQGPHNEQFF. CDR3 sequence (DNA): TGCGCCAGCAGCTTCGGACAGGGTCCGCACAATGAGCAGTTCTTC.

V gene TRBV6-5 combines with J gene TRBJ1-1; the D gene is possibly TRBD1 (5 bases). V was trimmed by 0 bases and J by 5 bases, leaving 16 bases between them. The CDR3 contains 16 residues. Germline-derived CDR1 and CDR2 are MNHEY and SVGAGI. CDR3 bases: TGTGCCAGCAGTTACTCGCTTTTTGTCGGGGGGACTGAAGCTTTCTTT. Protein product: CASSYSLFVGGTEAFF.

The chain has TRBV12-5 and TRBJ2-3; weak D call: TRBD2 (6 bases). Germline V gives CDR1 LGHNT, CDR2 FRNRAP. Deletions cut 4 bases from V and 5 bases from J, with 13 bases between. CDR3 length equals 14 residues. The CDR3: CASGYGGPGDTQYF. The CDR3 DNA follows: TGTGCTAGTGGTTACGGGGGTCCTGGAGATACGCAGTATTTT.

This rearrangement joins TRBV5-6 to TRBJ1-6, with unresolved D. The CDR3 has 16 amino acids. Trimming took off 2 bases at V and 9 bases at J, with 18 bases between the two ends. CDR1 is SGHDT and CDR2 is YYEEEE in the germline V gene. The CDR3: CASSFASGSAGSPLHF. Here the CDR3 DNA reads TGTGCCAGCAGCTTTGCTTCCGGGTCGGCTGGTTCACCCCTCCACTTT.

This clone was detected only a few times. This sequence joins TRBV15 and TRBJ2-7, with D possibly being TRBD1 (7 bases). The length of the CDR3 is 16 residues. The germline V gene encodes CDR1 LNHNV and CDR2 YYDKDF (reference sequence). Trimming cost V 5 bases and J 3 bases, with 20 bases left between them. The CDR3 coding sequence is TGTGCCACCAGCTTTCAGTCAGGGGGGCTAGGCTACGAGCAGTACTTC. Encoded protein: CATSFQSGGLGYEQYF.

Only one count was recorded for this clone. The CDR3 DNA is TGCGCCAGCAGCTTGAACCAGGTGGCCTACGAGCAGTACTTC. As protein: CASSLNQVAYEQYF. The chain couples TRBV5-1 to TRBJ2-7; no clear D gene. This CDR3 is built from 14 residues. Between the trimmed V and J ends, which lost 1 base and 2 bases, there was a span of 10 bases. Germline V CDR1 and CDR2: SGHRS, YFSETQ.

This clone was counted once. The CDR3 coding sequence is TGTGCCAGCAGTTACCAGGGACAGGGGAACCCCTACGAGCAGTACTTC. The encoded protein is CASSYQGQGNPYEQYF. The chain recombines TRBV6-5 with TRBJ2-5; TRBD1 agrees at 10 bases. The better agreement between TRBJ2-7 and the DNA end casts doubt on the J call. This CDR3 is built from 16 residues. Per germline, CDR1 MNHEY and CDR2 SVGAGI.

The chain joins TRBV10-3 to TRBJ1-1, with a weak D call TRBD1 (6 bases). CDR1 ENHRY and CDR2 SYGVKD come from the germline V gene. The CDR3 has 13 residues. V was pared by 8 bases and J by 3 bases, with 13 bases between. CDR3 DNA sequence: TGTGCCATCGCGGGGGCGGACGACACTGAAGCTTTCTTT. This codes for CAIAGADDTEAFF.

The chain uses TRBV25-1 and TRBJ2-5; possible D gene TRBD1, 5 bases. Trimming stripped 8 bases from V and 9 bases from J, with 19 bases between. Germline V CDR1 and CDR2: MGHDK, SYGVNS. The CDR3 contains 13 residues. CDR3 sequence (DNA): TGTGCCAGCCGGCACGCAGGGTCTTGGGCCCAGTACTTC. Translation: CASRHAGSWAQYF.

This clone was seen only a few times. The chain employs TRBV9 and TRBJ1-3, with unresolved D. The germline V and J ends were trimmed by 0 bases and 2 bases, with 12 bases remaining between them. Looked up from germline, CDR1 is SGDLS and CDR2 is YYNGEE. This CDR3 comprises 16 residues. The CDR3 sequence is CASSVEAGFTGNTIYF. CDR3 nucleotides: TGTGCCAGCAGCGTAGAGGCGGGTTTTACTGGAAACACCATATATTTT.

This rearrangement joins TRBV14 to TRBJ2-6; D is ambiguous. Germline CDR1 reads SGHDN; CDR2 reads FVKESK. The length of the CDR3 is 19 residues. Trimming cost V 3 bases and J 0 bases, with 18 bases left between them. The CDR3 nucleotides are TGTGCCAGCAGCCAGAAGGCTCAGGCCATAATCTCTGGGGCCAACGTCCTGACTTTC. Translation: CASSQKAQAIISGANVLTF.

The chain uses TRBV4-3 and TRBJ1-4; D might be TRBD1 (6 bases). This CDR3 has 18 amino acids. CDR1 is LGHNA, CDR2 YSLEER, per germline. V dropped 4 bases and J dropped 8 bases, with 26 bases sitting between them. The CDR3 reads CASSRETGTRGREEKLFF. The CDR3 DNA sequence: TGCGCCAGCAGCCGCGAGACGGGGACACGTGGGCGAGAGGAAAAACTGTTTTTT.

The rearrangement links TRBV6-5 to TRBJ1-4, with D possibly matching TRBD1 (5 bases). Germline values: CDR1 MNHEY, CDR2 SVGAGI. This CDR3 is built from 16 residues. The V gene lost 0 bases and the J gene lost 2 bases, with 10 bases spanning the gap. The CDR3 DNA reads TGTGCCAGCAGTTACTCGACGCGGGGGACTAATGAAAAACTGTTTTTT. Protein: CASSYSTRGTNEKLFF.